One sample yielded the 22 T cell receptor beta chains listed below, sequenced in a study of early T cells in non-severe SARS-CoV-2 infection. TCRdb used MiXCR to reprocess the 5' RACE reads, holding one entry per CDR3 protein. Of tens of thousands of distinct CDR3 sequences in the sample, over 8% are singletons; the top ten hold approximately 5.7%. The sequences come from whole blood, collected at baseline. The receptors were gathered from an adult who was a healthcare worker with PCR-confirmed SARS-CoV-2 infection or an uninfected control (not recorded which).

In DNA, the CDR3 is TGCAGCGTTGGTACGGGGTTCCACGAGCAGTACTTC. This gives the protein CSVGTGFHEQYF. The chain couples TRBV29-1 to TRBJ2-7; TRBD2 is a possible D gene (5 bases). Per germline, CDR1 SQVTM and CDR2 ANQGSEA. CDR3 length equals 12 residues. Trimming stripped 4 bases from V and 5 bases from J, with 12 bases between.

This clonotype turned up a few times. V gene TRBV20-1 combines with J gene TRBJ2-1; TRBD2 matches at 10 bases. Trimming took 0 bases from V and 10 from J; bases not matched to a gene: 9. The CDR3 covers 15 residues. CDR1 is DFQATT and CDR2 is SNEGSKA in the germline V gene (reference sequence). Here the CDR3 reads CSARDNREREGEQFF. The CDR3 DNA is TGCAGTGCTAGAGATAACCGGGAGCGGGAGGGGGAGCAGTTCTTC.

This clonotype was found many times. The CDR3 here is CASSSPNGYTF. In DNA form, the CDR3 reads TGTGCCAGCAGTTCCCCTAATGGCTACACCTTC. The chain joins TRBV28 to TRBJ1-2; D not certain. CDR3 length: 11 amino acids. Germline values: CDR1 MDHEN, CDR2 SYDVKM. V was trimmed by 4 bases and J by 6 bases, leaving 6 bases between them.

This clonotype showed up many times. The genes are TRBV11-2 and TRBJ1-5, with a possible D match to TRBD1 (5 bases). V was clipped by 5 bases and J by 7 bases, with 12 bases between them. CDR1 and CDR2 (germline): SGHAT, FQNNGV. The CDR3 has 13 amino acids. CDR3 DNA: TGTGCCAGCAGCCTCGACAGAGGCCAGCCCCAGCATTTT. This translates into CASSLDRGQPQHF.

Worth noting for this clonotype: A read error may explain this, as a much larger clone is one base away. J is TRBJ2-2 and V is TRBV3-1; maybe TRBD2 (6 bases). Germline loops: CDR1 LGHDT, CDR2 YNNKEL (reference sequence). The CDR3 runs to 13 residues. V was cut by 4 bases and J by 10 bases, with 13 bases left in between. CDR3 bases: TGTGCCAGCAGCCCTCTAGCGCCCGAGGAGCTGTTTTTT. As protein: CASSPLAPEELFF. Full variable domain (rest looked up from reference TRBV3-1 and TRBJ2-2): DTAVSQTPKYLVTQMGNDKSIKCEQNLGHDTMYWYKQDSKKFLKIMFSYNNKELIINETVPNRFSPKSPDKAHLNLHINSLELGDSAVYFCASSPLAPEELFFGEGSRLTVL.

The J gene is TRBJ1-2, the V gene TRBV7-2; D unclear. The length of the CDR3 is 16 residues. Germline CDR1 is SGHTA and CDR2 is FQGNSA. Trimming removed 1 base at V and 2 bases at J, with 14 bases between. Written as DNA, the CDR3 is TGTGCCAGCAGCTTAGGCGTCGGCAGGAAAAACTATGGCTACACCTTC. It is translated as CASSLGVGRKNYGYTF.

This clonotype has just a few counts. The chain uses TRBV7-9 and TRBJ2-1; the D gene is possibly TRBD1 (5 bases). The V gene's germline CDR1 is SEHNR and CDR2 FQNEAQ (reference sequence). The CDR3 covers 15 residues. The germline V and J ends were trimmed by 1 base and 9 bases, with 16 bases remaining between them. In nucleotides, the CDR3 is TGTGCCAGCAGCTTAGTAGGGGCTGGCGACAGTGAGCAGTTCTTC. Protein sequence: CASSLVGAGDSEQFF.

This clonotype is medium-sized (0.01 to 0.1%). CDR3 protein: CASSQDFEKRGVTDTQYF. The CDR3 DNA reads as TGCGCCAGCAGCCAAGACTTCGAAAAGCGGGGGGTCACAGATACGCAGTATTTT. The gene calls are TRBV4-1 and TRBJ2-3; the match to TRBD2 covers 9 bases. The CDR3 consists of 18 residues. Unmatched junction bases numbered 9, after V lost 0 bases and J lost 2 bases. Looked up from germline, CDR1 is MGHRA and CDR2 is YSYEKL.

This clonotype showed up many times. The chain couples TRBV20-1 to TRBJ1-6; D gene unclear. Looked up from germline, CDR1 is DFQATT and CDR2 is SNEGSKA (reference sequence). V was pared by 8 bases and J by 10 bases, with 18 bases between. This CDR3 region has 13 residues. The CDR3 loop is CSPDKGSRSPLHF. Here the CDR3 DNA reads TGCAGTCCCGACAAAGGGTCCAGGTCACCCCTCCACTTT.

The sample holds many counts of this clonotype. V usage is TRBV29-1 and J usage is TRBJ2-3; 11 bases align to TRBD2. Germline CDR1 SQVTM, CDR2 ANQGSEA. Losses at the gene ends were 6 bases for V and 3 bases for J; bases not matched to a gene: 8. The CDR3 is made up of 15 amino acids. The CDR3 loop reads CSVAAGTSGTDTQYF. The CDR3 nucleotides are TGCAGCGTCGCGGCCGGGACTAGCGGTACAGATACGCAGTATTTT.

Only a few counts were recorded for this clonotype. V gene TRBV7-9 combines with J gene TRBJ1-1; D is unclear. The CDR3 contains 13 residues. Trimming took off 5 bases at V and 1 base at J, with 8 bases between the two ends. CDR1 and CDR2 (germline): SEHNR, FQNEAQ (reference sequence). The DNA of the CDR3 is TGTGCCAGCAGCGTTTCGACGAACACTGAAGCTTTCTTT. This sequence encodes CASSVSTNTEAFF.

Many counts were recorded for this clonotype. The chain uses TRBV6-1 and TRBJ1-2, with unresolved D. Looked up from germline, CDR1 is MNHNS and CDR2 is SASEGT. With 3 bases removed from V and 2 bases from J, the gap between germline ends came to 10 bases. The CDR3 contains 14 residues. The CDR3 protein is CASSDYGENYGYTF. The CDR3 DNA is TGTGCCAGCAGTGATTACGGGGAGAACTATGGCTACACCTTC.

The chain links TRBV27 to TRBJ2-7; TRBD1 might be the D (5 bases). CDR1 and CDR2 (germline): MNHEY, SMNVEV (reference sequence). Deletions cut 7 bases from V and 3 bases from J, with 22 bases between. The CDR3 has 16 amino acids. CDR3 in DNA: TGTGCCAGCAAGGGAAGGGGAAGTTATGAAAGCTACGAGCAGTACTTC. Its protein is CASKGRGSYESYEQYF.

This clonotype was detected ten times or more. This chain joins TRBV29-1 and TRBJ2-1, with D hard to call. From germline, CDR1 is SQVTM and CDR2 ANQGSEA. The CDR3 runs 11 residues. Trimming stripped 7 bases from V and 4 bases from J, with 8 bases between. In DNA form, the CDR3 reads TGCAGCGCACGGGCTTACAATGAGCAGTTCTTC. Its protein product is CSARAYNEQFF.

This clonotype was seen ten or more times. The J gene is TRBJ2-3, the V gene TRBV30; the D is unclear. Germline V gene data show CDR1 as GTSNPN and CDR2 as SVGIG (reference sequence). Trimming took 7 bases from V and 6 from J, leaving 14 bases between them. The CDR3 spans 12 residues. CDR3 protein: CASRESGDTQYF. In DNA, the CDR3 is TGTGCCTCAAGGGAATCTGGGGATACGCAGTATTTT.

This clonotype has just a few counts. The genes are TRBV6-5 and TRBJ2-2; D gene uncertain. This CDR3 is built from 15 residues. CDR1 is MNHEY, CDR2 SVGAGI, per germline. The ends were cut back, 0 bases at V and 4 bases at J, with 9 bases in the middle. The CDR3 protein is CASSYSISSTGELFF. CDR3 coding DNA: TGTGCCAGCAGTTACTCGATAAGTAGCACCGGGGAGCTGTTTTTT.

This CDR3 reads CASSFRAAYNEQFF. DNA for the CDR3: TGTGCCAGCAGTTTCCGAGCGGCCTACAATGAGCAGTTCTTC. This chain connects TRBV28 to TRBJ2-1; D perhaps matches TRBD2 (5 bases). This CDR3 has 14 residues. Germline lookup yields CDR1 MDHEN and CDR2 SYDVKM. With 3 bases removed from V and 2 bases from J, the gap between germline ends came to 8 bases.

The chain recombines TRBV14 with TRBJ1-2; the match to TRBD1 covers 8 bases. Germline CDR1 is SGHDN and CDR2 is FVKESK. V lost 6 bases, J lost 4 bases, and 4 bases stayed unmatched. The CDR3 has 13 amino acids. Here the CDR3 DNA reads TGTGCCAGCAGTGACAGGGGAAGCTATGGCTACACCTTC. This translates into CASSDRGSYGYTF. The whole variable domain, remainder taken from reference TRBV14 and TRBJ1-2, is EAGVTQFPSHSVIEKGQTVTLRCDPISGHDNLYWYRRVMGKEIKFLLHFVKESKQDESGMPNNRFLAERTGGTYSTLKVQPAELEDSGVYFCASSDRGSYGYTFGSGTRLTVV.

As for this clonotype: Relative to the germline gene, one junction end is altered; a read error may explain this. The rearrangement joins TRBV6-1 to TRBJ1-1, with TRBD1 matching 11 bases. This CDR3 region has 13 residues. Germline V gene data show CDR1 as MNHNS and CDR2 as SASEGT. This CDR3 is CASSWTGGGEVFF. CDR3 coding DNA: TGTGCCAGCAGTTGGACAGGGGGCGGTGAAGTTTTCTTT.

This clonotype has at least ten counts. The CDR3 coding sequence is TGTGCCAGCAGCTTACCAATCGGGACTAGCGGGTACAATGAGCAGTTCTTC. It codes for CASSLPIGTSGYNEQFF. This chain links TRBV7-2 with TRBJ2-1; 12 bases map to TRBD2. Germline values: CDR1 SGHTA, CDR2 FQGNSA. Trimming took 2 bases from V and 4 from J; bases not matched to a gene: 6. This CDR3 contains 17 residues.

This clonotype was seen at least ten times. This chain's CDR3 is CSAYQPSYNEQFF. The CDR3 DNA reads TGCAGTGCTTACCAACCCAGCTACAATGAGCAGTTCTTC. The chain carries TRBV20-1 and TRBJ2-1; D is ambiguous. The CDR3 covers 13 residues. The V gene lost 5 bases and the J gene lost 3 bases, with 11 bases spanning the gap. CDR1 DFQATT and CDR2 SNEGSKA come from the germline V gene (reference sequence).

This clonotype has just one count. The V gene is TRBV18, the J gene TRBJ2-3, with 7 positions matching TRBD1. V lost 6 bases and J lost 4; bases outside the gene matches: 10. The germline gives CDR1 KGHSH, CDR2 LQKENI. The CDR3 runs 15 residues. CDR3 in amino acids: CASSTRPGGADTQYF. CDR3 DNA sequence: TGTGCCAGCTCCACCAGGCCAGGGGGAGCAGATACGCAGTATTTT.